The TCR beta chain described here comes from a study of CD8 T cells in ankylosing spondylitis (dated by TCRdb to about 2017). About the investigation overall: The study profiled T cell receptor beta repertoires in healthy donors and ankylosing spondylitis patients to find disease-linked TCR variants. The full study cohort comprised 25 or so ankylosing spondylitis patients and over a hundred healthy donors. Peripheral blood samples were taken, and synovial fluid was additionally collected from ankylosing spondylitis patients.

This clonotype was seen a handful of times. Its target antigen remains unknown. The input lacks base qualities; no much larger clone sits a single base away. The CDR3, cysteine through phenylalanine, is 13 amino acids long. Just CDR3 DNA is preserved here, 39 bases in frame from base 1. V and J are truncated by 3 bases and 5 bases respectively, leaving an intervening sequence of 8 bases. The germline V gene specifies SGHTA as CDR1 and FQGNSA as CDR2. For sequencing, an Illumina HiSeq 2500 was employed. TCR beta libraries were prepared by quantitative 5'-RACE with molecular barcodes. As for the authors' bioinformatics: To identify disease-linked TCR variants, a new computational method was used, one built on a probabilistic model of VDJ rearrangement. Clones were called with MiXCR by TCRdb after fastp trimmed the public reads at Q25, and only in-frame beta chains were retained. Each record represents a unique CDR3 protein, reported with the most common genes and DNA among its rows. V and J calls and clone size were set by TCRdb, not the authors. The sample has some 840,000 distinct CDR3 sequences on record, about 11% of them singletons. More than 0.5% of the sample is in the top ten clones.

On the study overall, not on this receptor specifically: A CD8+ phenotype was shown by the disease-linked clones, which were found at relatively low frequencies in peripheral blood. A TCR beta motif of about eight highly homologous amino acid variants appeared characteristic of blood from ankylosing spondylitis patients. The disease-linked clones were reported to be significantly enriched in matched synovial fluid samples from ankylosing spondylitis patients. Some motif variants had previously been reported in the synovial fluid and blood of reactive arthritis patients, which suggests shared mechanisms of disease initiation.

The clonotype was recovered from a male donor with ankylosing spondylitis. The sequence is built from TRBV7-2 and TRBJ2-1; the D segment cannot be called with confidence. Material for sequencing was blood, either unsorted or a sorted T cell fraction (not recorded which). The nucleotide sequence is TGTGCCAGCAGCTTGAGCGAGAACAATGAGCAGTTCTTC. Its translation reads: CASSLSENNEQFF.